This entry concerns a single T cell receptor (beta chain). Original processing notes: The authors estimated nucleated cell counts from reference gene primer amplification. Assay: immunoSEQ multiplex PCR; the TCRdb copy retains only in-frame clones and omits some. That table is the source of V, J and clone size, and D and trimming were worked out from the DNA. The profile shows 150,000 to 200,000 clones, 80% to 85% of them singletons. This sample was included in a study of blood T cell repertoires in COVID-19. As for the study in general: Some COVID-19 samples were acute and others convalescent; all came from the United States, Italy and Spain. Sample material is recorded as cDNA or gDNA derived from T cells, B-cell-depleted T cells, or PBMCs.

This CDR3 is built from 13 residues. J lost 14 bases, V lost 0 bases, and 7 bases had no gene match. Looked up from germline, CDR1 is LGHNA and CDR2 is YNFKEQ. This sequence joins TRBV4-2 and TRBJ2-3, with 8 nucleotides matching TRBD1. The receptor comes from a woman in her 30s with acute or convalescent COVID-19. The sample comprised peripheral blood. The CDR3 nucleotides read TGTGCCAGCAGCCAAGAAGCGGACAGGGAATGGTATTTT. Translating it yields CASSQEADREWYF.